This T cell receptor (beta chain) was recorded in a study of CD8+ T cells in alopecia areata. Treatment of the sample: oral pan-JAK inhibitor, 5-10 mg twice daily. Reverse transcription of extracted RNA yielded cDNA, which provided the sequencing template. Assay: immunoSEQ multiplex PCR; the TCRdb copy retains only in-frame clones and omits some. The sample consists of under 300,000 clones, over 45% of them appearing once. Germline CDR1 and CDR2: MNHEY and SMNVEV (reference sequence). With V trimmed by 6 bases and J by 10 bases, 13 bases remained unmatched. This CDR3 spans 15 amino acids. Material: CD4+ T cells sorted from blood, obtained at approximately week 52, from a patient treated with tofacitinib. The rearrangement joins TRBV27 to TRBJ1-2; 11 nucleotides line up with TRBD1. This clonotype was sampled from a human donor with alopecia areata. Here the CDR3 DNA reads TGTGCCAGCAGCGGGACAGGGGGAAGAACCCATAACTACACCTTC. It is translated as CASSGTGGRTHNYTF.